The present T cell receptor (beta chain) was sequenced within a study of Graves' ophthalmopathy and Graves' hyperthyroidism. Across the whole study: The study drew peripheral blood at initial diagnosis, before any treatment. Study-level points and caveats: A majority of expanded thyroid clonotypes exceeding 0.001 frequency were likewise present in blood.

This clonotype has a count of ten or more. Its target is not known. Hyperthyroidism patients, all newly diagnosed, had under 2 months' duration and ages of 18 to 65. Trimming took 0 bases from V and 1 from J, leaving 16 bases between them. The CDR3 is 17 residues long. Germline CDR1 and CDR2: LGHDT and YNNKEL (reference sequence). Transcripts of RNA were the source for amplifying TCR beta CDR3 regions. HTBI primers were used in a first-round RT-PCR, which preceded a second-round multiplex PCR. MiXCR was run by TCRdb on the multiplex PCR reads, yielding one entry per CDR3 protein. The table lists roughly 610,000 distinct CDR3 sequences, about 20% of them singletons.

The chain employs TRBV3-1 and TRBJ2-7, with D perhaps matching TRBD1 or TRBD2 (6 bases each). What was sequenced was peripheral blood. The clonotype originates from a young woman with stable Graves' hyperthyroidism. Some clones in this sample may be carry-over from other donors' samples. In DNA form, the CDR3 reads TGTGCCAGCAGCCAAGACTCGTCGGGGGCGCGTTCCTACGAGCAGTACTTC. It is translated as CASSQDSSGARSYEQYF.